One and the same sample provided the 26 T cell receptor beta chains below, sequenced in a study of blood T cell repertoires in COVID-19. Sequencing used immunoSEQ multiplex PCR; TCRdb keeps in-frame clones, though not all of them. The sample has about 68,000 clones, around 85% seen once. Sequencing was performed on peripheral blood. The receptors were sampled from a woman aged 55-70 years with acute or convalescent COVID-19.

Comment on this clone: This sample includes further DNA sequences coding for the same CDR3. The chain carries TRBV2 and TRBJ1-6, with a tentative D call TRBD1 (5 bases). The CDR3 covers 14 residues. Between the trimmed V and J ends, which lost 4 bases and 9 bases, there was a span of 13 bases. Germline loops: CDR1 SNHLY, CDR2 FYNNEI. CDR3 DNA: TGTGCCAGCAGTGCGGAAGGGGTCGGTTCACCCCTCCACTTT. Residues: CASSAEGVGSPLHF.

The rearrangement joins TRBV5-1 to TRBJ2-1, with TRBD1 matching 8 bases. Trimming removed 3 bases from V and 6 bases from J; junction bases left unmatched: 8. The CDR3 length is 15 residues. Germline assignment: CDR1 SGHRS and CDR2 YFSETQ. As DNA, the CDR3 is TGCGCCAGCAGCTGGGGACAGGCCATGGGCAATGAGCAGTTCTTC. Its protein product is CASSWGQAMGNEQFF.

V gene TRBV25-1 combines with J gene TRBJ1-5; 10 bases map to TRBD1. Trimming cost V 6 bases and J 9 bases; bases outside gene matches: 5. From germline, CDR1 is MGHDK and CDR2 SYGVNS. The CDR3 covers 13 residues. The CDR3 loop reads CASSGQGERPQHF. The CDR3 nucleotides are TGTGCCAGCAGCGGACAGGGGGAGCGGCCCCAGCATTTT.

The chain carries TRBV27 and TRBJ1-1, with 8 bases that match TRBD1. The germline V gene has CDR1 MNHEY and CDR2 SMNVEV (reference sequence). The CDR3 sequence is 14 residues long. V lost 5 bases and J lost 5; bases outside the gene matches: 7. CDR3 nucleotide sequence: TGTGCCAGCAGTCTCCCGGACAGGGTAACTGAAGCTTTCTTT. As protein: CASSLPDRVTEAFF.

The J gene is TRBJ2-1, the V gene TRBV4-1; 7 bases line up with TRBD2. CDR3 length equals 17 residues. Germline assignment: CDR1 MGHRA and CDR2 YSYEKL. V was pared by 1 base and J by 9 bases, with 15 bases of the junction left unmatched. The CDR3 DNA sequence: TGCGCCAGCAGCCAAGTCCCCCCGAGACTAGCTTACCGTGAGCAGTTCTTC. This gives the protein CASSQVPPRLAYREQFF.

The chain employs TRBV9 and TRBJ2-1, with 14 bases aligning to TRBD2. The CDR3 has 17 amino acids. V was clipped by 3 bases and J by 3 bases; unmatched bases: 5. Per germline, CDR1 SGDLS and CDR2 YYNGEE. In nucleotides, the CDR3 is TGTGCCAGCAGCGCCGGGACTAGCGGGGGACTCTACAATGAGCAGTTCTTC. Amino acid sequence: CASSAGTSGGLYNEQFF. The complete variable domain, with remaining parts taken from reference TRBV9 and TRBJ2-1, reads DSGVTQTPKHLITATGQRVTLRCSPRSGDLSVYWYQQSLDQGLQFLIQYYNGEERAKGNILERFSAQQFPDLHSELNLSSLELGDSALYFCASSAGTSGGLYNEQFFGPGTRLTVL.

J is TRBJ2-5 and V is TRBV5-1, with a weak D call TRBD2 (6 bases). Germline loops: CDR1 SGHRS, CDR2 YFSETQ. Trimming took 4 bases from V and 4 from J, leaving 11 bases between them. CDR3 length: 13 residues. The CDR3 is CASSRVEGETQYF. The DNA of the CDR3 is TGCGCCAGCAGCCGGGTGGAGGGAGAGACCCAGTACTTC.

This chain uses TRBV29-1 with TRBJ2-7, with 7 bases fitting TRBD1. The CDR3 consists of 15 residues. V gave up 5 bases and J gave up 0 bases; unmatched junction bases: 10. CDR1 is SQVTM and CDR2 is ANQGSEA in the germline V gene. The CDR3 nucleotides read TGCAGCGTTAAAGTTGGGACAGCCAGCTCCTACGAGCAGTACTTC. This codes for CSVKVGTASSYEQYF.

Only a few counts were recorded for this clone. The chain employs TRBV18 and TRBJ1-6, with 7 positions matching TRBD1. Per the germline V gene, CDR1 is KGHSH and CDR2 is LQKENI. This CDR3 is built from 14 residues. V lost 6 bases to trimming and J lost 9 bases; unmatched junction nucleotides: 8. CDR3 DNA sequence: TGTGCCAGCTCTACGACAGGGACGGGTTCACCCCTCCACTTT. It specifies CASSTTGTGSPLHF. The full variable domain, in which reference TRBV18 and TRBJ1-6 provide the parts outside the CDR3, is NAGVMQNPRHLVRRRGQEARLRCSPMKGHSHVYWYRQLPEEGLKFMVYLQKENIIDESGMPKERFSAEFPKEGPSILRIQQVVRGDSAAYFCASSTTGTGSPLHFGNGTRLTVT.

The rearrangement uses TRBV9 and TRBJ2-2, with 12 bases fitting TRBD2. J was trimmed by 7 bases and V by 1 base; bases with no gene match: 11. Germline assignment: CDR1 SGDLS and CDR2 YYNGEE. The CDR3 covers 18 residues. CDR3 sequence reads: CASSVSLDPGLAGGELFF. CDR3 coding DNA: TGTGCCAGCAGCGTATCCCTGGATCCGGGACTAGCGGGCGGGGAGCTGTTTTTT.

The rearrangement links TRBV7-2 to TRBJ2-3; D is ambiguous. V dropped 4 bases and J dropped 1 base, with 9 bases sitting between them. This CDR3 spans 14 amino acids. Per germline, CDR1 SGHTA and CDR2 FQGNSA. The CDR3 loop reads CASSYGLGTDTQYF. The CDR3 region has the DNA TGTGCCAGCAGCTACGGTCTGGGCACAGATACGCAGTATTTT.

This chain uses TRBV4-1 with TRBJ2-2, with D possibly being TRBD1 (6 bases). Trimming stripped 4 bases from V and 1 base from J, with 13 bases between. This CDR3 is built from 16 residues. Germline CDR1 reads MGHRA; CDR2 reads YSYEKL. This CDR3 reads CASSPRDNKNTGELFF. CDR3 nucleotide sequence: TGCGCCAGCAGCCCTCGGGACAACAAGAACACCGGGGAGCTGTTTTTT.

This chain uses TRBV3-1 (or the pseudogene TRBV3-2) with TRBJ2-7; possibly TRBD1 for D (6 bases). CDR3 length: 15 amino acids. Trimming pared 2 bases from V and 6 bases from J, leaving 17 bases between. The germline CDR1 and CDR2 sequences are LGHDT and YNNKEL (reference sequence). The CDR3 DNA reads TGTGCCAGCAGCCAATCTACTCAGGGGTGGAGCGAGCAGTACTTC. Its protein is CASSQSTQGWSEQYF.

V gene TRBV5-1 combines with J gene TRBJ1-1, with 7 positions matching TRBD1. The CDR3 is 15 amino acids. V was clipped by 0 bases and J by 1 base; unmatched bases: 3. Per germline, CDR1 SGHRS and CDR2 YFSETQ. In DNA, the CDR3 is TGCGCCAGCAGCTTGGGGGGGACAGCGAACACTGAAGCTTTCTTT. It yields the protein CASSLGGTANTEAFF.

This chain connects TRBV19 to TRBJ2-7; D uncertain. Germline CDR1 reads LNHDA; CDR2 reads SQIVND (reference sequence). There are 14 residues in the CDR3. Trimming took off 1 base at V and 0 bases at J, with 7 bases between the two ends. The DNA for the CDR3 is TGTGCCAGTAGTATAGGGGCAGTCTCCTACGAGCAGTACTTC. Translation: CASSIGAVSYEQYF.

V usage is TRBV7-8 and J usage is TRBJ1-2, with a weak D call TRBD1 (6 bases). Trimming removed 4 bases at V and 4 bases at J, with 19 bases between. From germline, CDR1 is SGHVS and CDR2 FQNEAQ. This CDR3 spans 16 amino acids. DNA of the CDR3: TGTGCCAGCAGCTCCAACAACCGGGACACATCCTATGGCTACACCTTC. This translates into CASSSNNRDTSYGYTF.

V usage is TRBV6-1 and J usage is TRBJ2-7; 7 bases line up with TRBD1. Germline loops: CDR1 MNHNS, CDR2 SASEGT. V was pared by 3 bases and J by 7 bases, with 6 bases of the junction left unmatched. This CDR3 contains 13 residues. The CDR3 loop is CASSDRGMREQYF. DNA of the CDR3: TGTGCCAGCAGTGACAGGGGGATGAGGGAGCAGTACTTC.

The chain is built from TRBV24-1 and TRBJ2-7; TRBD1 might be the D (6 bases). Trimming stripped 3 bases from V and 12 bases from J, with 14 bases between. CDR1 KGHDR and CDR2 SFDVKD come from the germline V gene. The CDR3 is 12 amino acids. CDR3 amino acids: CATSDRTGLPYF. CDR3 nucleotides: TGTGCCACCAGTGATCGTACAGGGCTCCCGTACTTC.

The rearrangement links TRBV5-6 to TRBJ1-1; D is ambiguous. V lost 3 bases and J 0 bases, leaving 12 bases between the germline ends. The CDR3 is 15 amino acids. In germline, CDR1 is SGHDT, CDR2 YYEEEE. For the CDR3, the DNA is TGTGCCAGCAGCTCATGGGCCCTCATGAACACTGAAGCTTTCTTT. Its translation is CASSSWALMNTEAFF.

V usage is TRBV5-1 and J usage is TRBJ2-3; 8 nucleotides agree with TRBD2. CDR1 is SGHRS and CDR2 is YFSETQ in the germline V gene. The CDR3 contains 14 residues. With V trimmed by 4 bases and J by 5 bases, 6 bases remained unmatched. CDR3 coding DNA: TGCGCCAGCAGCATTAGCGGGAAGGTAGATACGCAGTATTTT. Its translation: CASSISGKVDTQYF.

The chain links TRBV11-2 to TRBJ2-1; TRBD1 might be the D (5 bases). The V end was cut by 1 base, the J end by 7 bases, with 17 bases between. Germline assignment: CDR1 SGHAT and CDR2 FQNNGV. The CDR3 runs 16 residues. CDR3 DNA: TGTGCCAGCAGCTTAGTGCAGGGCGGAGTCTCGAATGAGCAGTTCTTC. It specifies CASSLVQGGVSNEQFF.

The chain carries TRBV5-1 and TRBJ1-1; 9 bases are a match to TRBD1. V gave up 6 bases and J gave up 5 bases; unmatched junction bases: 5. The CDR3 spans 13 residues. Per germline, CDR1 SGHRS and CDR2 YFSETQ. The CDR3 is CASTLQGATEAFF. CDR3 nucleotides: TGCGCCAGCACCTTACAGGGGGCGACTGAAGCTTTCTTT. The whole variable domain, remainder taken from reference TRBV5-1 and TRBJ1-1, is KAGVTQTPRYLIKTRGQQVTLSCSPISGHRSVSWYQQTPGQGLQFLFEYFSETQRNKGNFPGRFSGRQFSNSRSEMNVSTLELGDSALYLCASTLQGATEAFFGQGTRLTVV.

The CDR3 loop is CSVGFTGNTIYF. The CDR3 nucleotides read TGCAGCGTCGGTTTTACTGGAAACACCATATATTTT. The chain recombines TRBV29-1 with TRBJ1-3; D remains ambiguous. V was cut by 6 bases and J by 2 bases, with 8 bases left in between. The germline CDR1 and CDR2 sequences are SQVTM and ANQGSEA. The CDR3 contains 12 residues.

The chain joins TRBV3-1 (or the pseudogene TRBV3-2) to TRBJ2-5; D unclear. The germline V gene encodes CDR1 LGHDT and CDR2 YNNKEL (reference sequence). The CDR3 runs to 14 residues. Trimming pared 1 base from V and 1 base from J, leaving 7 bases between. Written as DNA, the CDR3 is TGTGCCAGCAGCCAAGGGGCAGCCCAAGAGACCCAGTACTTC. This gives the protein CASSQGAAQETQYF.

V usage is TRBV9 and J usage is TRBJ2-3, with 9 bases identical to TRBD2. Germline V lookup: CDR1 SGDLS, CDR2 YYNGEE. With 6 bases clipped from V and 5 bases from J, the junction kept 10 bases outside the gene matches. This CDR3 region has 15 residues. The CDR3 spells CASTGGGGPQDTQYF. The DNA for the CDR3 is TGTGCCAGCACCGGCGGGGGGGGACCACAAGATACGCAGTATTTT.

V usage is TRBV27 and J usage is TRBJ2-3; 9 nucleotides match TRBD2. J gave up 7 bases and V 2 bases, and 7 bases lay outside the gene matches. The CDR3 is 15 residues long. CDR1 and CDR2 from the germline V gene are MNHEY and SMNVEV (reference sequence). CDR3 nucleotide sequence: TGTGCCAGCAGTTTAGGCGGCGGGGGGGTTTATACGCAGTATTTT. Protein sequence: CASSLGGGGVYTQYF.